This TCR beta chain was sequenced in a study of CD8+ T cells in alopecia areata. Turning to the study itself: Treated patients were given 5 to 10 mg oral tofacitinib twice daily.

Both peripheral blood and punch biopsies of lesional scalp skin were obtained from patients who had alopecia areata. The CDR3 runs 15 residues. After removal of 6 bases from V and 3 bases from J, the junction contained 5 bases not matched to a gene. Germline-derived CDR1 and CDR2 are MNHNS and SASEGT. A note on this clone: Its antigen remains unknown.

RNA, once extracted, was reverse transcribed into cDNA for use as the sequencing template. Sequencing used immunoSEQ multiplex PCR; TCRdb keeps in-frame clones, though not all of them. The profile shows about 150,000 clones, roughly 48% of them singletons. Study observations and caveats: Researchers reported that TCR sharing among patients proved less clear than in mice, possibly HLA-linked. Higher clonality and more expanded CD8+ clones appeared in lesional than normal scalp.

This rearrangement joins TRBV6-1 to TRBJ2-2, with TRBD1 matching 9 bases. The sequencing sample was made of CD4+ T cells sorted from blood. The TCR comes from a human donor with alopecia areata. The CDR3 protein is CASRPGQGYTGELFF. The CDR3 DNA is TGTGCCAGCAGGCCGGGACAGGGTTACACCGGGGAGCTGTTTTTT.